This record covers a single TCR beta chain. These data come from a study of OX40 agonist ivuxolimab in advanced cancers. Method: immunoSEQ multiplex PCR; TCRdb's copy keeps in-frame clones and lacks some. This table has about 110,000 clones, about nine tenths appearing once. This receptor was obtained from an adult with an advanced solid tumor such as melanoma, head and neck, liver or kidney cancer. The source material was CD4+ or CD8+ T cells sorted from blood, sampled in a trial of the OX40 agonist ivuxolimab.

DNA of the CDR3: TGTGCCAGCAGTTACTCGGGACAGGGCTCCTACGAGCAGTACTTC. Protein: CASSYSGQGSYEQYF. This chain uses TRBV6-5 with TRBJ2-7, with 9 nucleotides matching TRBD1. This CDR3 spans 15 amino acids. The V gene end was trimmed by 0 bases and the J gene end by 0 bases; junction bases not matched to a gene: 0. Germline V gives CDR1 MNHEY, CDR2 SVGAGI.